This entry lists 12 T cell receptor beta chains sequenced from one sample in a study of blood T cell repertoires in COVID-19. Some clones are missing from TCRdb's copy, which holds only in-frame ones; the method was immunoSEQ multiplex PCR. The data hold about 150,000 clones, with roughly 88% observed a single time. Input material: peripheral blood. Receptor source: a man between 60 and 70 years old with COVID-19, enrolled during active disease.

This chain links TRBV27 with TRBJ1-5; possibly TRBD1 for D (6 bases). This CDR3 comprises 15 residues. V was pared by 1 base and J by 5 bases, with 12 bases between. The germline gives CDR1 MNHEY, CDR2 SMNVEV (reference sequence). The CDR3, as DNA: TGTGCCAGCAGTTTATTTTGGACAGAAGATCAGCCCCAGCATTTT. It encodes CASSLFWTEDQPQHF.

J is TRBJ1-4 and V is TRBV24-1; no firm D call. The V end lost 4 bases, the J end lost 8 bases, and 16 bases lay between the germline ends. The V gene's germline CDR1 is KGHDR and CDR2 SFDVKD. The CDR3 has 15 residues. CDR3 bases: TGTGCCACCAGTGACCCGACACCGGCGGGAGAAAAACTGTTTTTT. Protein: CATSDPTPAGEKLFF.

This clone was seen a handful of times. The V gene is TRBV6-5, the J gene TRBJ1-1; 7 bases line up with TRBD1. Trimming at V came to 4 bases and at J to 1 base, leaving 3 bases not matched to a gene. CDR1 MNHEY and CDR2 SVGAGI come from the germline V gene. The CDR3 spans 14 residues. The CDR3 DNA sequence: TGTGCCAGCAGTTCGGGACAGCAGAACACTGAAGCTTTCTTT. Protein: CASSSGQQNTEAFF.

V is TRBV24-1 and J is TRBJ2-5; tentative D call: TRBD2 (7 bases). The germline gives CDR1 KGHDR, CDR2 SFDVKD. This CDR3 is 16 amino acids long. V lost 2 bases to trimming and J lost 4 bases, with 16 bases between them. The CDR3: CATSDSLGGGGETQYF. In DNA form, the CDR3 reads TGTGCCACCAGTGATTCGTTGGGAGGGGGTGGAGAGACCCAGTACTTC.

This chain's CDR3 is CASSATPGLEIYEQYF. In nucleotides, the CDR3 is TGTGCCAGCAGCGCCACTCCGGGACTAGAGATCTACGAGCAGTACTTC. The chain uses TRBV7-9 and TRBJ2-7, with 8 bases identical to TRBD2. V shed 5 bases, J shed 3 bases, and the junction held 12 bases outside the gene matches. This CDR3 spans 16 amino acids. Germline V lookup: CDR1 SEHNR, CDR2 FQNEAQ (reference sequence).

J is TRBJ2-1 and V is TRBV15, with a possible D match to TRBD2 (6 bases). CDR3 size: 15 residues. With 0 bases removed from V and 8 bases from J, the gap between germline ends came to 14 bases. Germline values: CDR1 LNHNV, CDR2 YYDKDF (reference sequence). CDR3 region: CATSRDRGLRHEQFF. Written as DNA, the CDR3 is TGTGCCACCAGCAGAGATCGGGGGTTACGACATGAGCAGTTCTTC.

The CDR3 nucleotides are TGTGCCAGCTCACCACTAGGAGCGCCGAACGGGCAGTACTTC. As protein: CASSPLGAPNGQYF. The chain recombines TRBV18 with TRBJ2-7; D unresolved. The CDR3 has 14 amino acids. Trimming left V 1 base short and J 9 bases short, with 16 bases between. Germline values: CDR1 KGHSH, CDR2 LQKENI.

The genes are TRBV7-2 and TRBJ1-3; D not certain. The CDR3 has 15 residues. Deletions cut 1 base from V and 0 bases from J, with 7 bases between. From germline, CDR1 is SGHTA and CDR2 FQGNSA. CDR3 bases: TGTGCCAGCAGCTTAGAACAGATCTCTGGAAACACCATATATTTT. Its protein product is CASSLEQISGNTIYF. The full variable domain, in which reference TRBV7-2 and TRBJ1-3 provide the parts outside the CDR3, is GAGVSQSPSNKVTEKGKDVELRCDPISGHTALYWYRQSLGQGLEFLIYFQGNSAPDKSGLPSDRFSAERTGGSVSTLTIQRTQQEDSAVYLCASSLEQISGNTIYFGEGSWLTVV.

The chain combines TRBV5-4 with TRBJ1-1, with a tentative D call TRBD1 (5 bases). CDR3 length: 16 residues. Germline CDR1 is SGHNT and CDR2 is YYREEE (reference sequence). Trimming took 4 bases from V and 1 from J, leaving 17 bases between them. The chain's CDR3 is CASSRGRGGENTEAFF. For the CDR3, the DNA is TGTGCCAGCAGCCGAGGACGGGGGGGGGAGAACACTGAAGCTTTCTTT.

The V call is TRBV3-1 (or the pseudogene TRBV3-2), the J call TRBJ2-7; no clear D. V was clipped by 5 bases and J by 6 bases, with 8 bases between them. Germline V gene sequence: CDR1 LGHDT, CDR2 YNNKEL (reference sequence). The CDR3 loop spans 11 amino acids. The CDR3, as DNA: TGTGCCAGCAGCTATAATCGCGAGCAGTACTTC. Its protein product is CASSYNREQYF.

This chain connects TRBV28 to TRBJ1-1, with 9 bases fitting TRBD1. This CDR3 spans 12 amino acids. The V gene end was trimmed by 5 bases and the J gene end by 10 bases; junction bases not matched to a gene: 5. The germline V gene encodes CDR1 MDHEN and CDR2 SYDVKM. This CDR3 reads CASSPSTGGAFF. CDR3 DNA: TGTGCCAGCAGTCCATCGACAGGGGGAGCTTTCTTT.

The chain recombines TRBV24-1 with TRBJ2-2, with 11 bases identical to TRBD1. The J segment lost 7 bases and the V segment lost 7 bases, leaving 7 bases of the junction unmatched. The CDR3 has 15 amino acids. CDR1 KGHDR and CDR2 SFDVKD come from the germline V gene. Here the CDR3 reads CATSRGQGDGGELFF. CDR3 nucleotide sequence: TGTGCCACCAGCCGGGGACAGGGGGACGGCGGGGAGCTGTTTTTT.